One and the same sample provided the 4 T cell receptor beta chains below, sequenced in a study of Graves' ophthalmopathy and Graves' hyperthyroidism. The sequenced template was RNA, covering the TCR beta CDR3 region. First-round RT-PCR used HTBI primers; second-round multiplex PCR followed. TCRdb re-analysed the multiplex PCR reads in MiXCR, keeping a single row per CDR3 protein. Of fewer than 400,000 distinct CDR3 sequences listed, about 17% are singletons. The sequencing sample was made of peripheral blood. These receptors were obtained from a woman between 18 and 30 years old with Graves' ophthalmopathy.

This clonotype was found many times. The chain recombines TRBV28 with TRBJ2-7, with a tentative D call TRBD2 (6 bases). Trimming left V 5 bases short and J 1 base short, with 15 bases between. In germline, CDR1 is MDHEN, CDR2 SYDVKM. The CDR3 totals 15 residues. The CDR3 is CASSKNRDSSYEQYF. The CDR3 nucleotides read TGTGCCAGCAGTAAAAACCGGGACTCATCCTACGAGCAGTACTTC. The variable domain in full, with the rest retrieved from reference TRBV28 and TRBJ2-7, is DVKVTQSSRYLVKRTGEKVFLECVQDMDHENMFWYRQDPGLGLRLIYFSYDVKMKEKGDIPEGYSVSREKKERFSLILESASTNQTSMYLCASSKNRDSSYEQYFGPGTRLTVT.

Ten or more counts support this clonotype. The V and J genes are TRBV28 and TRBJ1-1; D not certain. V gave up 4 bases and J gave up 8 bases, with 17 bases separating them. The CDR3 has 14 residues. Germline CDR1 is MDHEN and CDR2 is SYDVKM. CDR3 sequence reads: CASSSPSTLREAFF. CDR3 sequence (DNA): TGTGCCAGCAGTTCCCCTAGCACCCTTCGCGAAGCTTTCTTT.

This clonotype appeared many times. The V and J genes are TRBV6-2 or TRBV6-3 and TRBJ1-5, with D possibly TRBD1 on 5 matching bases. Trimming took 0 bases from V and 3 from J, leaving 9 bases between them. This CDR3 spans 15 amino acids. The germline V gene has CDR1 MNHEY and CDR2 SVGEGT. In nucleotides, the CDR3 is TGTGCCAGCAGTTACTCGCAGGGTCCCAATCAGCCCCAGCATTTT. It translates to CASSYSQGPNQPQHF.

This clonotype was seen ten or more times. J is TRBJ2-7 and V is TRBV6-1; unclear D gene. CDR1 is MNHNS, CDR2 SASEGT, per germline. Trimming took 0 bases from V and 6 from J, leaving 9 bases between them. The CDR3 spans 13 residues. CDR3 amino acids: CASSEAAPLEQYF. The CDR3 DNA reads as TGTGCCAGCAGTGAAGCGGCTCCCCTCGAGCAGTACTTC.